The rows below give T cell receptor beta chains drawn from one sample of a study of OX40 agonist ivuxolimab in advanced cancers. This table comes from immunoSEQ multiplex PCR, and its TCRdb copy is limited to in-frame clones, with some not included. The sample carries around 84,000 clones, 80% to 95% recorded once. Source: CD4+ or CD8+ T cells sorted from blood, taken in a trial of the OX40 agonist ivuxolimab. These receptors originate from an adult with an advanced solid tumor such as melanoma, head and neck, liver or kidney cancer. Both conserved end residues are part of each CDR3. A D gene is named only where the DNA matches it firmly. The size entry is marked missing in some rows and otherwise reads once, few, many or a size class.

abundance,j_gene,v_gene,d_gene,CDR3aa,CDR3nt
-,TRBJ2-4,TRBV9,TRBD1,CASSVAGTGGLGIQYF,TGTGCCAGCAGCGTAGCAGGGACAGGGGGATTGGGCATTCAGTACTTC
-,TRBJ2-2,TRBV6-5,-,CASSYLSSATGELFF,TGTGCCAGCAGTTACCTCTCTAGCGCAACCGGGGAGCTGTTTTTT
few,TRBJ2-5,TRBV6-1,-,CASSESSGYQETQYF,TGTGCCAGCAGTGAAAGTTCTGGGTACCAAGAGACCCAGTACTTC
-,TRBJ2-5,TRBV6-1,-,CASSDRGTQYF,TGTGCCAGCAGTGATAGGGGGACCCAGTACTTC
-,TRBJ2-5,TRBV21-1,-,CASSRWGPGTQYF,-
-,TRBJ1-5,TRBV28,-,CASSPPRGVRSQPQHF,TGTGCCAGCAGTCCCCCCAGGGGTGTTCGGAGTCAGCCCCAGCATTTT
once,TRBJ2-3,TRBV7-6,-,CASSLVRPGRASPSTDTQYF,TGTGCCAGCAGCTTAGTAAGGCCTGGAAGGGCTTCTCCTAGCACAGATACGCAGTATTTT
-,TRBJ1-1,TRBV5-5,-,CASSLEGRGTEAFF,TGTGCCAGCAGCTTAGAGGGTCGGGGCACTGAAGCTTTCTTT
-,TRBJ1-5,TRBV19,-,CASSMVYQPQHF,TGTGCCAGTAGTATGGTCTATCAGCCCCAGCATTTT
-,TRBJ2-5,TRBV7-9,-,CASSLTPRAPPGETQYF,TGTGCCAGCAGTCTAACTCCCCGGGCTCCCCCGGGGGAGACCCAGTACTTC
-,TRBJ2-7,TRBV30,-,CAWSALDYEQYF,TGTGCCTGGAGTGCCCTCGACTACGAGCAGTACTTC
-,TRBJ1-2,TRBV6-5,TRBD1,CASSYDRASPNGYTF,TGTGCCAGCAGTTACGACAGGGCCTCCCCTAATGGCTACACCTTC
-,TRBJ2-1,TRBV7-3,TRBD2,CASSLSGEGEQFF,TGTGCCAGCAGCTTATCGGGGGAGGGTGAGCAGTTCTTC
once,TRBJ2-2,TRBV2,-,CASSPYLRTGELFF,TGTGCCAGCAGTCCCTATCTACGTACCGGGGAGCTGTTTTTT
few,TRBJ1-1,TRBV18,-,CASSPPQGGGWTEAFF,TGTGCCAGCTCACCACCCCAGGGAGGAGGTTGGACTGAAGCTTTCTTT
-,TRBJ1-2,TRBV2,-,CASSVGATGYGYTF,TGTGCCAGCAGTGTGGGGGCTACAGGCTATGGCTACACCTTC
-,TRBJ2-7,TRBV9,-,CASSVAGQAIYEQYF,TGTGCCAGCAGCGTAGCAGGGCAGGCTATCTACGAGCAGTACTTC
-,TRBJ2-1,TRBV11-1,-,CASSRVHNEQFF,TGTGCCAGCAGCCGCGTCCACAATGAGCAGTTCTTC
-,TRBJ2-1,TRBV5-5,TRBD2,CASSLASGTYNEQFF,TGTGCCAGCAGCTTGGCTAGCGGAACCTACAATGAGCAGTTCTTC
-,TRBJ1-4,TRBV28,TRBD1,CASTLGTGTEKLFF,TGTGCCAGCACCCTCGGGACAGGGACCGAAAAACTGTTTTTT
-,TRBJ2-2,TRBV5-1,-,CASSSMRTGELFF,TGCGCCAGCAGCTCGATGAGGACCGGGGAGCTGTTTTTT
-,TRBJ2-3,TRBV11-3,-,CASSLDGQYTDTQYF,TGTGCCAGCAGCTTAGACGGACAGTACACAGATACGCAGTATTTT
-,TRBJ2-1,TRBV18,TRBD2,CASSPPKDGTSGRRGNEQFF,TGTGCCAGCTCACCACCGAAAGACGGGACTAGCGGGAGAAGGGGTAATGAGCAGTTCTTC
-,TRBJ2-5,TRBV5-1,-,CASSLPGHQETQYF,TGCGCCAGCAGCCTTCCTGGACATCAAGAGACCCAGTACTTC
-,TRBJ1-5,TRBV21-1,-,CASKPRRPFNQPQHF,TGTGCCAGCAAACCACGGCGCCCTTTCAATCAGCCCCAGCATTTT
-,TRBJ1-5,TRBV5-5,TRBD1,CASSYGGTGLNQPQHF,TGTGCCAGCAGCTACGGAGGGACAGGTTTAAATCAGCCCCAGCATTTT
-,TRBJ2-7,TRBV19,TRBD1,CASSIAGQGYEQYF,TGTGCCAGTAGTATAGCTGGACAGGGCTACGAGCAGTACTTC
-,TRBJ2-1,TRBV27,-,CASRGVNEQFF,TGTGCCAGCAGGGGAGTCAATGAGCAGTTCTTC
-,TRBJ1-2,TRBV11-3,TRBD1,CASSSRGTGVWGYTF,TGTGCCAGCAGTTCTCGCGGGACAGGAGTTTGGGGCTACACCTTC
-,TRBJ2-5,TRBV5-5,-,CASSLTGTRGETQYF,TGTGCCAGCAGCCTAACCGGGACCCGGGGAGAGACCCAGTACTTC
once,TRBJ1-5,TRBV6-1,-,CASSEASNQPQHF,TGTGCCAGCAGTGAAGCGAGTAATCAGCCCCAGCATTTT
-,TRBJ2-5,TRBV4-1,TRBD1,CASSPRDRAGETQYF,TGCGCCAGCAGCCCTCGGGACAGGGCTGGCGAGACCCAGTACTTC
-,TRBJ2-6,TRBV19,TRBD1,CASSMDQGASGANVLTF,TGTGCCAGTAGTATGGACCAGGGGGCATCTGGGGCCAACGTCCTGACTTTC
-,TRBJ2-1,TRBV10-2,-,CASGGEQFF,TGCGCCAGCGGCGGTGAGCAGTTCTTC
-,TRBJ2-6,TRBV10-3,-,CAIKSGGANVLTF,TGTGCCATCAAATCCGGCGGGGCCAACGTCCTGACTTTC
-,TRBJ2-3,TRBV5-1,-,CASSLGGGIRTADTQYF,TGCGCCAGCAGCTTGGGGGGCGGCATTCGCACCGCAGATACGCAGTATTTT